The source of this T cell receptor beta chain is a study of CD8 T cells in Susac syndrome. Germline V gives CDR1 LGHDT, CDR2 YNNKEL (reference sequence). This CDR3 spans 16 amino acids. V lost 2 bases and J lost 0, with 8 bases in between. From blood CD8+ and CD4+ T cells, the TCR beta chain was sequenced. With random hexamers, reverse transcription was performed on about 0.5 to 1 ug of RNA. The method of amplification for TCR beta CDR3 was immunoSEQ multiplex PCR, covering 54 Vbeta and 13 Jbeta. TCRdb re-called the immunoSEQ multiplex PCR reads with MiXCR, one entry per CDR3 protein. The repertoire consists of some 100,000 distinct CDR3 sequences, with roughly 96% occurring once and the leading ten covering 0.096%.

The TCR was taken from a human donor in good health. The rearrangement uses TRBV3-1 and TRBJ2-6; D remains ambiguous. The sequenced material came from CD4+ T cells from PBMCs. This CDR3 reads CASSQQSSSGANVLTF. CDR3 nucleotide sequence: TGTGCCAGCAGCCAACAATCGTCCTCTGGGGCCAACGTCCTGACTTTC.